The present T cell receptor (beta chain) was sequenced within a study of T cell responses to AZD1222 COVID-19 vaccine. Clones were read by immunoSEQ multiplex PCR, and TCRdb kept only the in-frame ones, dropping some. This table has about 100,000 clones, around nine tenths appearing once. As to this clone: The antigen is unknown.

Overall study findings and caveats: Females made up more of the donors, who were largely white British, and clonal diversity may have come out too low. Receipt of two AZD1222 doses was followed by a rise in Spike-specific TCR breadth and depth. Vaccine-related CD4 TCRs covered spike, predominating at 160-218 and 743-854. No day 14 peak samples; only post-peak repertoires were characterized.

Trimming shortened V by 5 bases and J by 1 base, and 11 bases separated the two germline ends. Germline V lookup: CDR1 MNHEY, CDR2 SVGEGT. There are 14 residues in the CDR3. This receptor was obtained from an adult in good health. This material consisted of peripheral blood, taken on day 0 of AZD1222 vaccination. The V and J genes are TRBV6-2 or TRBV6-3 and TRBJ1-2; possibly TRBD1 for D (5 bases). The CDR3: CASSPSGGNYGYTF. The CDR3 DNA reads as TGTGCCAGCAGTCCGTCTGGGGGTAACTATGGCTACACCTTC.